This TCR beta chain was identified in a study of OX40 agonist ivuxolimab in advanced cancers. Study-wide background: The dose-escalation cohort was approximately 85% male, with a mean age of 60 years, ranging about 23 to 79.

Per germline, CDR1 SEHNR and CDR2 FQNEAQ (reference sequence). CDR3 length: 15 amino acids. Some clones are missing from TCRdb's copy, which holds only in-frame ones; the method was immunoSEQ multiplex PCR. The table shows 36,000 or so clones, with over 65% occurring only once. This clone was seen only once. The TCR comes from an adult with an advanced solid tumor such as melanoma, head and neck, liver or kidney cancer. V and J are TRBV7-9 and TRBJ2-5; 9 bases agree with TRBD1. The J call may be in error: the DNA end matches TRBJ2-7 better. The sample consisted of CD4+ or CD8+ T cells sorted from blood, taken in a trial of the OX40 agonist ivuxolimab. Here the CDR3 DNA reads TGTGCCAGCAGCGCTCCCGGGACAGGGAATTACGAGCAGTACTTC. Its protein is CASSAPGTGNYEQYF.